The rows below give T cell receptor beta chains drawn from one sample of a study of human T cells and chemical hapten exposure. TCRdb re-called the RACE reads with MiXCR, one entry per CDR3 protein. This table holds 180,000 or so distinct CDR3 sequences, 25% to 35% found once. The material sequenced was whole blood, taken in connection with sensitization to the hapten diphenylcyclopropenone (DPC). These receptor sequences come from a woman aged 25 to 39 with alopecia areata. Some clones in this sample may be carry-over from other donors' samples. Each CDR3 is given with its conserved first and last residue. Fields, in order: CDR3 DNA, CDR3 protein, V gene, J gene, clone size, D gene. D genes are given only for firm matches. A clone size is listed for some rows: how often the clone was seen (once, few, many), or a class if it is expanded.

TGCAGCGTTGAACTCGGTAACAATGAGCAGTTCTTC,CSVELGNNEQFF,TRBV29-1,TRBJ2-1,-,-
TGTGCCAGCAGCCCCTGGACCGGCTACGAGCAGTACTTC,CASSPWTGYEQYF,TRBV5-6,TRBJ2-7,-,-
TGTGCCAGCAGCCTAGACAGGGGCCCCTACAATGAGCAGTTCTTC,CASSLDRGPYNEQFF,TRBV11-2,TRBJ2-1,few,TRBD1
TGTGCCAGCAGTTCACACGGGACAGCGGGACCTGAAGCTTTCTTT,CASSSHGTAGPEAFF,TRBV27,TRBJ1-1,-,TRBD1
TGTGCCAGCAGCCCGCGGGGCAGGGGAGGCGAGCAGTACTTC,CASSPRGRGGEQYF,TRBV11-1,TRBJ2-7,-,-
TGTGCCAGCAGTGAAGAGGGATTGGTCCCCTACGAGCAGTACTTC,CASSEEGLVPYEQYF,TRBV2,TRBJ2-7,few,-
TGCGCCAGCAGCCTCCGACAGGGGGCCCCGAACTATGGCTACACCTTC,CASSLRQGAPNYGYTF,TRBV5-1,TRBJ1-2,-,TRBD1
TGTGCCAGCACCGTGACAAGCACTGAAGCTTTCTTT,CASTVTSTEAFF,TRBV28,TRBJ1-1,many,-
TGTGCCAGCAGTCCACCGAGATCTAACTATGGCTACACCTTC,CASSPPRSNYGYTF,TRBV28,TRBJ1-2,few,-
TGCAGCGTTCGTATAACCCCAGATACGCAGTATTTT,CSVRITPDTQYF,TRBV29-1,TRBJ2-3,-,-